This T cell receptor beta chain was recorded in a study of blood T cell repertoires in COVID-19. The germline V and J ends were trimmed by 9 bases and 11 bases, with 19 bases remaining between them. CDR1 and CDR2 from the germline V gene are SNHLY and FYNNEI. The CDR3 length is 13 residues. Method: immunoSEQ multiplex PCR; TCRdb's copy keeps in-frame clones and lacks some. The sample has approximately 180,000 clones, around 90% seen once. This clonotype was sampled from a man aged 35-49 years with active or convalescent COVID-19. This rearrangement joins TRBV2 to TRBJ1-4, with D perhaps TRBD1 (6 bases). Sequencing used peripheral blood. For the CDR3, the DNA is TGTGCCAGGAGGACAGCTAGTACTGGGAAACTGTTTTTT. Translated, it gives CARRTASTGKLFF.